One sample yielded the 31 T cell receptor beta chains listed below, sequenced in a study of T cells after yellow fever vaccination. Each CDR3 protein is one row after TCRdb ran MiXCR on the 5' RACE reads. In the table there are about 160,000 distinct CDR3 sequences, almost 7% of which are singletons. Sequencing was performed on CD4+ T cells sorted from PBMCs, taken roughly 5 days after the first yellow fever vaccination. The source of these receptors is a man aged 18 to 35 who received the YFV17D yellow fever vaccine.

This clonotype was counted ten times or more. The rearrangement joins TRBV4-1 to TRBJ2-5, with TRBD1 identical over 8 bases. With 2 bases clipped from V and 3 bases from J, the junction kept 2 bases outside the gene matches. Per germline, CDR1 MGHRA and CDR2 YSYEKL. The CDR3 runs to 14 residues. This CDR3 reads CASSQSDREETQYF. DNA of the CDR3: TGCGCCAGCAGCCAATCGGACAGGGAAGAGACCCAGTACTTC.

The chain recombines TRBV6-1 with TRBJ1-5, with D unclear. V shed 0 bases and J shed 10 bases, with 4 bases lying between them. The CDR3 spans 11 residues. Germline lookup yields CDR1 MNHNS and CDR2 SASEGT. The CDR3 DNA is TGTGCCAGCAGTGAAGCCGGACCCCAGCATTTT. It encodes CASSEAGPQHF.

This sequence joins TRBV6-1 and TRBJ1-5; D ambiguous. V dropped 3 bases and J dropped 6 bases, with 12 bases sitting between them. CDR1 and CDR2 from the germline V gene are MNHNS and SASEGT. The CDR3 extends over 14 amino acids. The CDR3 sequence is CASSEGVGRQPQHF. In DNA form, the CDR3 reads TGTGCCAGCAGTGAGGGAGTCGGACGTCAGCCCCAGCATTTT.

This clonotype was observed many times. J is TRBJ1-5 and V is TRBV15; unclear D gene. Looked up from germline, CDR1 is LNHNV and CDR2 is YYDKDF (reference sequence). The germline V and J ends were trimmed by 0 bases and 4 bases, with 13 bases remaining between them. This CDR3 region has 16 residues. CDR3 residues: CATSRDVRALNQPQHF. Written as DNA, the CDR3 is TGTGCCACCAGCAGAGATGTACGGGCCCTTAATCAGCCCCAGCATTTT.

This clonotype was counted at least ten times. The gene calls are TRBV6-5 and TRBJ1-5; D unresolved. Per the germline V gene, CDR1 is MNHEY and CDR2 is SVGAGI. Trimming pared 4 bases from V and 0 bases from J, leaving 7 bases between. There are 14 residues in the CDR3. The CDR3 region is CASSSRVSNQPQHF. CDR3 nucleotide sequence: TGTGCCAGCAGTTCTCGGGTTAGCAATCAGCCCCAGCATTTT.

The CDR3 sequence: CASSGQTFNQPQHF. In DNA, the CDR3 is TGTGCCAGCAGTGGACAAACCTTTAATCAGCCCCAGCATTTT. V and J are TRBV25-1 and TRBJ1-5, with D hard to call. The germline gives CDR1 MGHDK, CDR2 SYGVNS. This CDR3 comprises 14 residues. Trimming pared 4 bases from V and 4 bases from J, leaving 11 bases between.

A few counts support this clonotype. J is TRBJ2-1 and V is TRBV7-2, with TRBD2 identical over 13 bases. CDR3 length: 15 amino acids. J gave up 7 bases and V 5 bases, and 5 bases lay outside the gene matches. Germline V CDR1 and CDR2: SGHTA, FQGNSA. This chain's CDR3 is CASSLLAGGFNEQFF. Written as DNA, the CDR3 is TGTGCCAGCAGCCTACTAGCGGGGGGGTTTAATGAGCAGTTCTTC.

In this sample, this clonotype turned up many times. V is TRBV6-5 and J is TRBJ2-2, with TRBD2 identical over 9 bases. The CDR3 runs 16 residues. V shed 8 bases, J shed 1 base, and the junction held 8 bases outside the gene matches. CDR1 and CDR2 from the germline V gene are MNHEY and SVGAGI. The CDR3 DNA reads TGTGCCAGCCGACAATATAGCGGGAGGAACACCGGGGAGCTGTTTTTT. This sequence encodes CASRQYSGRNTGELFF.

This sequence joins TRBV13 and TRBJ2-7; D uncertain. V was cut by 5 bases and J by 2 bases, with 10 bases left in between. Germline CDR1 reads PRHDT; CDR2 reads FYEKMQ (reference sequence). CDR3 length: 13 residues. The CDR3 spells CASSEGATYEQYF. CDR3 coding DNA: TGTGCCAGCAGCGAAGGCGCAACCTACGAGCAGTACTTC.

This chain links TRBV20-1 with TRBJ2-1; a possible D gene is TRBD2 (6 bases). The CDR3 runs to 14 residues. CDR1 is DFQATT and CDR2 is SNEGSKA in the germline V gene (reference sequence). V was trimmed by 5 bases and J by 8 bases, leaving 19 bases between them. The CDR3 region is CSASLGGASYEQFF. The DNA of the CDR3 is TGCAGTGCTTCGCTGGGCGGGGCCTCTTATGAGCAGTTCTTC.

The rearrangement uses TRBV10-1 and TRBJ2-7; D may correspond to TRBD1 or TRBD2 (5 bases each). V lost 2 bases and J lost 4, with 9 bases in between. The CDR3 spans 13 residues. The germline gives CDR1 WNHNN, CDR2 SYGVQD (reference sequence). The CDR3 here is CASSEGTGYEQYF. In DNA, the CDR3 is TGCGCCAGCAGTGAGGGGACGGGTTACGAGCAGTACTTC.

This clonotype has only a few counts. The gene calls are TRBV12-3 or TRBV12-4 and TRBJ2-1, with D possibly called TRBD1 or TRBD2 (5 bases each). The V gene lost 4 bases and the J gene lost 6 bases, with 10 bases spanning the gap. This CDR3 has 13 residues. The CDR3 DNA sequence: TGTGCCAGCAGTTCTTTGGGGGTCAATGAGCAGTTCTTC. Residues: CASSSLGVNEQFF.

The chain recombines TRBV6-2 or TRBV6-3 with TRBJ1-3, with 8 positions matching TRBD1. The CDR3 spans 16 residues. With 8 bases clipped from V and 0 bases from J, the junction kept 9 bases outside the gene matches. Germline V gene data show CDR1 as MNHEY and CDR2 as SVGEGT. CDR3 residues: CASGRDRGLSGNTIYF. For the CDR3, the DNA is TGTGCCAGCGGTCGAGACAGGGGACTCTCTGGAAACACCATATATTTT.

This clonotype was observed many times. This chain links TRBV7-2 with TRBJ2-2; D gene uncertain. The CDR3 is made up of 14 amino acids. The V end lost 3 bases, the J end lost 4 bases, and 9 bases lay between the germline ends. Germline CDR1 reads SGHTA; CDR2 reads FQGNSA. The CDR3 coding sequence is TGTGCCAGCAGCTTCCCCTCCGTCACCGGGGAGCTGTTTTTT. Translated, it gives CASSFPSVTGELFF.

This clonotype was observed at least ten times. This chain uses TRBV6-5 with TRBJ2-7; D is undetermined. Trimming removed 3 bases at V and 1 base at J, with 10 bases between. From germline, CDR1 is MNHEY and CDR2 SVGAGI. The CDR3 spans 14 residues. CDR3 residues: CASSYSVGSYEQYF. In nucleotides, the CDR3 is TGTGCCAGCAGTTATTCCGTTGGTTCCTACGAGCAGTACTTC.

CDR3 sequence (DNA): TGTGCCAGCAGCGTAGGACTTTCTAATGAGCAGTTCTTC. Protein product: CASSVGLSNEQFF. This sequence joins TRBV9 and TRBJ2-1; D unresolved. Trimming took 0 bases from V and 7 from J, leaving 8 bases between them. The CDR3 sequence is 13 residues long. Germline-derived CDR1 and CDR2 are SGDLS and YYNGEE.

Many counts were recorded for this clonotype. The chain couples TRBV7-9 to TRBJ1-1; D gene uncertain. Trimming cost V 7 bases and J 4 bases, with 13 bases left between them. Germline V lookup: CDR1 SEHNR, CDR2 FQNEAQ (reference sequence). The length of the CDR3 is 13 residues. Here the CDR3 DNA reads TGTGCCAGCAATATAGAAAGAGGCACTGAAGCTTTCTTT. Translated, it gives CASNIERGTEAFF. Variable domain in full (rest from reference TRBV7-9 and TRBJ1-1): DTGVSQNPRHKITKRGQNVTFRCDPISEHNRLYWYRQTLGQGPEFLTYFQNEAQLEKSRLLSDRFSAERPKGSFSTLEIQRTEQGDSAMYLCASNIERGTEAFFGQGTRLTVV.

This clonotype was recorded at least ten times. The V gene is TRBV28, the J gene TRBJ1-5, with D possibly being TRBD1 (6 bases). Trimming took 8 bases from V and 5 from J, leaving 13 bases between them. This CDR3 contains 13 residues. The germline V gene encodes CDR1 MDHEN and CDR2 SYDVKM. CDR3 loop: CASGDNLYQPQHF. The DNA of the CDR3 is TGTGCCAGCGGGGACAACCTTTATCAGCCCCAGCATTTT.

The chain joins TRBV2 to TRBJ2-2, with D maybe TRBD2 (7 bases). V gave up 6 bases and J gave up 1 base, with 15 bases separating them. Per the germline V gene, CDR1 is SNHLY and CDR2 is FYNNEI. The CDR3 is 16 amino acids. The CDR3 DNA follows: TGTGCCAGCAGGGGGGGGCTAGCGGTGAACACCGGGGAGCTGTTTTTT. It specifies CASRGGLAVNTGELFF.

This clonotype was observed a handful of times. A much larger clone differs by one base, so this may be a read error. The chain carries TRBV20-1 and TRBJ2-3, with D unclear. CDR1 is DFQATT, CDR2 SNEGSKA, per germline (reference sequence). This CDR3 is built from 12 residues. V lost 6 bases and J 8 bases, leaving 15 bases between the germline ends. DNA for the CDR3: TGCAGTGCCCCGGACGGGTGTGGTACGCAGTATTTT. It encodes CSAPDGCGTQYF.

This rearrangement joins TRBV6-1 to TRBJ2-2; 10 positions agree with TRBD1. There are 15 residues in the CDR3. The junction had 6 bases not matched to a gene; V was cut back by 5 bases and J by 6 bases. The germline gives CDR1 MNHNS, CDR2 SASEGT. The CDR3 nucleotides read TGTGCCAGCAGTCGATCCGGGACAGGGGCCGGGGAGCTGTTTTTT. Translation: CASSRSGTGAGELFF.

Of note for this clonotype: The junction differs from germline at one of its ends, possibly a read error. The genes are TRBV5-5 and TRBJ2-7; D remains ambiguous. This CDR3 region has 13 residues. Germline V lookup: CDR1 SGHKS, CDR2 YYEKEE (reference sequence). The DNA for the CDR3 is TGTGCCATCAGCCCCCGGCACAACTACGAGCAGTACTTC. Protein product: CAISPRHNYEQYF.

The chain has TRBV9 and TRBJ2-5, with D maybe TRBD2 (6 bases). From germline, CDR1 is SGDLS and CDR2 YYNGEE. V lost 4 bases and J lost 1, with 11 bases in between. This CDR3 contains 14 residues. This chain's CDR3 is CASSRGGTQETQYF. CDR3 in DNA: TGTGCCAGCAGCCGTGGAGGGACCCAAGAGACCCAGTACTTC.

The chain couples TRBV2 to TRBJ1-2, with D possibly matching TRBD1 (5 bases). The germline gives CDR1 SNHLY, CDR2 FYNNEI. The germline V and J ends were trimmed by 0 bases and 4 bases, with 18 bases remaining between them. The CDR3 length is 17 residues. This CDR3 is CASSEALVGQDFYGYTF. In nucleotides, the CDR3 is TGTGCCAGCAGTGAAGCGCTTGTTGGACAAGATTTCTATGGCTACACCTTC.

This clonotype was counted between two and nine times. This chain connects TRBV4-2 to TRBJ2-1; 9 positions agree with TRBD2. Germline CDR1 is LGHNA and CDR2 is YNFKEQ. After removal of 5 bases from V and 4 bases from J, the junction contained 6 bases not matched to a gene. This CDR3 spans 15 amino acids. This CDR3 reads CASSAASGVYNEQFF. DNA for the CDR3: TGTGCCAGCAGCGCTGCTAGCGGGGTTTACAATGAGCAGTTCTTC.

As for this clonotype: A read error may be the cause here, since a much bigger clone is one base away. CDR3 region: CATDRGRTHYF. As DNA, the CDR3 is TGTGCCACGGACAGGGGACGGACGCACTATTTT. J is TRBJ2-3 and V is TRBV12-3 or TRBV12-4, with TRBD1 identical over 9 bases. The length of the CDR3 is 11 residues.

This clonotype was seen ten or more times. One end of the junction varies from germline; a read error may be responsible. The chain couples TRBV6-2 or TRBV6-3 to TRBJ2-1; 8 nucleotides align to TRBD2. Germline loops: CDR1 MNHEY, CDR2 SVGEGT. The CDR3 spans 17 residues. CDR3 nucleotides: TGTGCCAGCAGTAACTCCGGGACTAGTCGCTCCTACAATGAGCAGTTCTTC. Translating it yields CASSNSGTSRSYNEQFF.

Many counts were recorded for this clonotype. The V and J genes are TRBV7-9 and TRBJ1-1; a possible D gene is TRBD1 (5 bases). V lost 5 bases and J lost 0, with 10 bases in between. Germline values: CDR1 SEHNR, CDR2 FQNEAQ (reference sequence). The CDR3 runs to 14 residues. The CDR3 DNA reads as TGTGCCAGCAGCGTGCAGGGCATGAACACTGAAGCTTTCTTT. Its protein is CASSVQGMNTEAFF.

Points on this clonotype: A read error is possible here, since a much larger clone lies one base away. J is TRBJ2-1 and V is TRBV12-3 or TRBV12-4; D not certain. Trimming took 3 bases from V and 1 from J, leaving 4 bases between them. This CDR3 comprises 13 residues. For the CDR3, the DNA is TGTGCCAGCAGTTTTGATTCCTACAATGAGCAGTTCTTC. Residues: CASSFDSYNEQFF.

This clonotype was observed many times. The genes are TRBV12-3 or TRBV12-4 and TRBJ1-1; D is perhaps TRBD1 (5 bases). V lost 4 bases to trimming and J lost 5 bases, with 14 bases between them. The CDR3 consists of 14 residues. The CDR3 protein is CASSYIGGVTEAFF. The CDR3 DNA follows: TGTGCCAGCAGTTATATTGGAGGGGTTACTGAAGCTTTCTTT.

This CDR3 is CATSRFPNEKLFF. The CDR3 nucleotides are TGTGCCACCAGCAGATTCCCGAATGAAAAACTGTTTTTT. The V gene is TRBV15, the J gene TRBJ1-4; D remains unclear. The V and J ends lost 2 bases and 5 bases respectively, with 6 bases between them. Germline V gene lookup returns CDR1 LNHNV and CDR2 YYDKDF (reference sequence). The CDR3 sequence is 13 residues long.